Following are 22 T cell receptor beta chains from one sample sequenced in a study of OX40 agonist ivuxolimab in advanced cancers. Measured with immunoSEQ multiplex PCR; TCRdb has only the in-frame clones, and not every one. Here the sample spans roughly 50,000 clones, about 86% being singletons. Here the sequenced sample was CD4+ or CD8+ T cells sorted from blood, taken in a trial of the OX40 agonist ivuxolimab. The source of these receptors is an adult with an advanced solid tumor such as melanoma, head and neck, liver or kidney cancer.

V usage is TRBV5-4 and J usage is TRBJ2-5; the D is unclear. V was trimmed by 4 bases and J by 5 bases, leaving 15 bases between them. The length of the CDR3 is 14 residues. The V gene's germline CDR1 is SGHNT and CDR2 YYREEE (reference sequence). Written as DNA, the CDR3 is TGTGCCAGCAGCAATGGAGTAGTAAATGAGACCCAGTACTTC. Translating gives CASSNGVVNETQYF.

The genes are TRBV6-5 and TRBJ2-5; D ambiguous. The last part of the DNA fits TRBJ2-7 better; the J call may be wrong. From germline, CDR1 is MNHEY and CDR2 SVGAGI. This CDR3 has 15 residues. The CDR3 protein is CASSFQAPPAYEQYF. CDR3 DNA sequence: TGTGCCAGCAGTTTCCAGGCCCCCCCGGCCTACGAGCAGTACTTC.

The chain recombines TRBV4-2 with TRBJ1-1; unclear D gene. V shed 0 bases and J shed 2 bases, with 10 bases lying between them. The CDR3 spans 15 residues. Germline CDR1 is LGHNA and CDR2 is YNFKEQ. The CDR3 sequence is CASSQEVLSNTEAFF. The CDR3 bases are TGTGCCAGCAGCCAAGAGGTCCTATCCAACACTGAAGCTTTCTTT.

The chain recombines TRBV7-2 with TRBJ2-3; 8 positions agree with TRBD1. The trim removed 4 bases at V and 4 bases at J, leaving 7 bases unmatched. Looked up from germline, CDR1 is SGHTA and CDR2 is FQGNSA. The CDR3 totals 15 residues. CDR3 amino acids: CASSSRDRSADTQYF. In nucleotides, the CDR3 is TGTGCCAGCAGCTCCCGGGACAGGTCTGCAGATACGCAGTATTTT.

The CDR3 here is CASSPLENSAGYGYTF. The DNA of the CDR3 is TGTGCCAGCTCACCCCTAGAGAACTCCGCGGGCTATGGCTACACCTTC. The chain carries TRBV18 and TRBJ1-2; no reliable D call. This CDR3 has 16 amino acids. V shed 3 bases and J shed 4 bases, with 18 bases lying between them. The germline V gene has CDR1 KGHSH and CDR2 LQKENI.

The chain uses TRBV2 and TRBJ1-1, with TRBD1 identical over 10 bases. This CDR3 comprises 14 residues. The junction had 4 bases not matched to a gene; V was cut back by 3 bases and J by 6 bases. Germline lookup yields CDR1 SNHLY and CDR2 FYNNEI. The CDR3 loop is CASSEDRGAAEAFF. The DNA for the CDR3 is TGTGCCAGCAGTGAGGACAGGGGGGCCGCTGAAGCTTTCTTT.

The chain links TRBV7-6 to TRBJ1-2, with TRBD1 as a possible D gene (6 bases). Germline loops: CDR1 SGHVS, CDR2 FNYEAQ. V was pared by 4 bases and J by 3 bases, with 12 bases between. There are 14 residues in the CDR3. The CDR3 DNA reads TGTGCCAGCAGCTGCACCACAGGGCACTATGGCTACACCTTC. This translates into CASSCTTGHYGYTF. Filled out from reference TRBV7-6 and TRBJ1-2, the complete variable domain reads GAGVSQSPRYKVTKRGQDVALRCDPISGHVSLYWYRQALGQGPEFLTYFNYEAQQDKSGLPNDRFSAERPEGSISTLTIQRTEQRDSAMYRCASSCTTGHYGYTFGSGTRLTVV.

This clone was seen once. This rearrangement joins TRBV14 to TRBJ1-3, with no clear D. Trimming pared 4 bases from V and 0 bases from J, leaving 13 bases between. The CDR3 is made up of 16 amino acids. The germline V gene has CDR1 SGHDN and CDR2 FVKESK. In nucleotides, the CDR3 is TGTGCCAGCAGCCCTCGGGTGCTGAACTCTGGAAACACCATATATTTT. It encodes CASSPRVLNSGNTIYF.

This clone was seen a single time. This chain uses TRBV4-1 with TRBJ2-3; D uncertain. Germline V gene sequence: CDR1 MGHRA, CDR2 YSYEKL. There are 14 residues in the CDR3. V lost 0 bases and J lost 2, with 6 bases in between. The DNA for the CDR3 is TGCGCCAGCAGCCAAGAACATTTCACAGATACGCAGTATTTT. Its protein is CASSQEHFTDTQYF.

This chain connects TRBV19 to TRBJ1-1; no firm D call. V was cut by 10 bases and J by 1 base, with 13 bases left in between. The CDR3 has 13 amino acids. Germline CDR1 is LNHDA and CDR2 is SQIVND (reference sequence). In DNA form, the CDR3 reads TGTGCCACCGACCGGGCCTCGAACACTGAAGCTTTCTTT. The encoded protein is CATDRASNTEAFF.

The rearrangement joins TRBV5-1 to TRBJ2-3; maybe TRBD1 (5 bases). V was shortened by 4 bases and J by 5 bases, with 11 bases between the two germline ends. CDR3 length: 13 amino acids. Germline CDR1 is SGHRS and CDR2 is YFSETQ. CDR3 DNA: TGCGCCAGCAGCGCCCAGGGTAAAGATACGCAGTATTTT. Protein product: CASSAQGKDTQYF.

J is TRBJ2-3 and V is TRBV7-9, with 7 nucleotides matching TRBD2. CDR1 and CDR2 (germline): SEHNR, FQNEAQ (reference sequence). This CDR3 region has 14 residues. The J segment lost 1 base and the V segment lost 5 bases, leaving 3 bases of the junction unmatched. CDR3: CASSPGGGTDTQYF. The CDR3 DNA is TGTGCCAGCAGCCCGGGGGGTGGCACAGATACGCAGTATTTT.

The V and J genes are TRBV7-2 and TRBJ2-3; D ambiguous. This CDR3 has 12 residues. The V gene's germline CDR1 is SGHTA and CDR2 FQGNSA. V was trimmed by 4 bases and J by 2 bases, leaving 4 bases between them. This CDR3 reads CASSYHTDTQYF. As DNA, the CDR3 is TGTGCCAGCAGCTACCACACAGATACGCAGTATTTT.

The chain joins TRBV9 to TRBJ2-1, with TRBD1 as a possible D gene (6 bases). Germline V gene sequence: CDR1 SGDLS, CDR2 YYNGEE. Deletions cut 3 bases from V and 2 bases from J, with 12 bases between. There are 15 residues in the CDR3. The CDR3 DNA follows: TGTGCCAGCAGCGGGACACCAGGGGCCTACAATGAGCAGTTCTTC. Translated, it gives CASSGTPGAYNEQFF.

The chain is built from TRBV4-1 and TRBJ1-1, with no clear D. Trimming pared 1 base from V and 4 bases from J, leaving 13 bases between. From germline, CDR1 is MGHRA and CDR2 YSYEKL. The CDR3 runs 15 residues. As DNA, the CDR3 is TGCGCCAGCAGCCAAGCTACCGTTAAAAGCACTGAAGCTTTCTTT. Encoded protein: CASSQATVKSTEAFF.

The sample holds one count of this clone. The chain carries TRBV7-6 and TRBJ2-7; tentatively, D is TRBD1 (6 bases). Germline lookup yields CDR1 SGHVS and CDR2 FNYEAQ. The CDR3 loop spans 15 amino acids. The germline V and J ends were trimmed by 5 bases and 2 bases, with 16 bases remaining between them. The CDR3 sequence: CASSPMTQGPYEQYF. As DNA, the CDR3 is TGTGCCAGCAGCCCAATGACCCAGGGGCCCTACGAGCAGTACTTC.

The chain combines TRBV19 with TRBJ1-1, with 11 bases aligning to TRBD1. The V segment lost 4 bases and the J segment 5 bases; nucleotides outside the gene matches: 12. The CDR3 runs to 17 residues. Germline CDR1 is LNHDA and CDR2 is SQIVND (reference sequence). CDR3 in amino acids: CASSRGTGGTLGTEAFF. The CDR3 coding sequence is TGTGCCAGTAGTAGAGGGACAGGGGGTACTTTGGGGACTGAAGCTTTCTTT.

This chain links TRBV7-2 with TRBJ1-5; D gene unclear. This CDR3 contains 17 residues. The germline CDR1 and CDR2 sequences are SGHTA and FQGNSA. Trimming removed 5 bases from V and 0 bases from J, with 17 bases in between. CDR3 DNA sequence: TGTGCCAGCAGCCCTCGGAGCAGTGCAATTAGCAATCAGCCCCAGCATTTT. Translation: CASSPRSSAISNQPQHF. The full variable domain, rest sourced from reference TRBV7-2 and TRBJ1-5, is GAGVSQSPSNKVTEKGKDVELRCDPISGHTALYWYRQSLGQGLEFLIYFQGNSAPDKSGLPSDRFSAERTGGSVSTLTIQRTQQEDSAVYLCASSPRSSAISNQPQHFGDGTRLSIL.

As to this clone: At one end, the junction sequence differs from germline, possibly due to a read error. This chain uses TRBV15 with TRBJ2-7; D is perhaps TRBD1 (6 bases). The CDR3 has 15 residues. From germline, CDR1 is LNHNV and CDR2 YYDKDF (reference sequence). The CDR3 nucleotides read TGTGCCACCAGCAGAGAGACGACAGGAGGCTACGCGCAGTACTTC. It yields the protein CATSRETTGGYAQYF.

This chain uses TRBV15 with TRBJ1-6; D not resolved. V was clipped by 6 bases and J by 2 bases, with 11 bases between them. The CDR3 consists of 15 residues. Per the germline V gene, CDR1 is LNHNV and CDR2 is YYDKDF (reference sequence). The DNA for the CDR3 is TGTGCCACCAGTCCCCAAGAGACCTATAATTCACCCCTCCACTTT. Protein product: CATSPQETYNSPLHF. The complete variable domain, with remaining parts taken from reference TRBV15 and TRBJ1-6, reads DAMVIQNPRYQVTQFGKPVTLSCSQTLNHNVMYWYQQKSSQAPKLLFHYYDKDFNNEADTPDNFQSRRPNTSFCFLDIRSPGLGDTAMYLCATSPQETYNSPLHFGNGTRLTVT.

Only one count was recorded for this clone. The chain joins TRBV5-4 to TRBJ2-5; D possibly corresponds to TRBD2 (7 bases). Per the germline V gene, CDR1 is SGHNT and CDR2 is YYREEE (reference sequence). The CDR3 runs 15 residues. Trimming left V 4 bases short and J 3 bases short, with 16 bases between. CDR3 protein: CASSPRGRGEETQYF. CDR3 coding DNA: TGTGCCAGCAGCCCGCGGGGGCGGGGTGAAGAGACCCAGTACTTC.

This chain links TRBV6-5 with TRBJ1-2; TRBD1 matches 7 bases. The germline V gene encodes CDR1 MNHEY and CDR2 SVGAGI. The V segment lost 5 bases and the J segment 4 bases; nucleotides outside the gene matches: 4. The CDR3 is made up of 13 amino acids. The CDR3 sequence is CASSRQGSYGYTF. The CDR3 DNA reads TGTGCCAGCAGTCGACAGGGTTCCTATGGCTACACCTTC.